Listed below are T cell receptor beta chains from one sample, sequenced in a study of blood T cell repertoires in COVID-19. Generated by immunoSEQ multiplex PCR, the TCRdb table keeps only in-frame clones and is missing some. The sample lists fewer than 600,000 clones, 80% to 90% occurring once. The sample comprised peripheral blood. The receptors here all came from a young man with COVID-19, enrolled during active disease. Each CDR3 is given without its conserved first and last residue. Each record gives: J gene, V gene, CDR3 protein.

J gene: TRBJ2-1
V gene: TRBV18
CDR3 protein: ASSLTSGGYNEQF

J gene: TRBJ1-2
V gene: TRBV9
CDR3 protein: ASSVGAGERWGYGYT

J gene: TRBJ1-2
V gene: TRBV4-1
CDR3 protein: ASSLDTRTGQGYT

J gene: TRBJ2-2
V gene: TRBV18
CDR3 protein: ASSPTTGTGELF

J gene: TRBJ2-2
V gene: TRBV2
CDR3 protein: ASRQETGTGELF

J gene: TRBJ2-7
V gene: TRBV5-1
CDR3 protein: ASSLAGSDDEQY

J gene: TRBJ2-1
V gene: TRBV5-1
CDR3 protein: ASTNQNGDRVWNEQF

J gene: TRBJ1-1
V gene: TRBV6-6
CDR3 protein: ASSGGQAVEAF

J gene: TRBJ2-1
V gene: TRBV6-6
CDR3 protein: ASSPGTGGPNEQF

J gene: TRBJ1-1
V gene: TRBV27
CDR3 protein: ASSPRGGSEAF

J gene: TRBJ2-1
V gene: TRBV4-1
CDR3 protein: ASSQGGTGYNEQF

J gene: TRBJ1-5
V gene: TRBV24-1
CDR3 protein: ATEQHQQPQH

J gene: TRBJ2-7
V gene: TRBV5-8
CDR3 protein: ASTPARVGYEQY

J gene: TRBJ1-2
V gene: TRBV12-3/TRBV12-4
CDR3 protein: ASSFGTGYGYT

J gene: TRBJ2-1
V gene: TRBV27
CDR3 protein: ASTGGRNPRSQF

J gene: TRBJ1-2
V gene: TRBV6-5
CDR3 protein: ASKIVAGSNYGYT

J gene: TRBJ1-1
V gene: TRBV19
CDR3 protein: ASSLLVGNTEAF

J gene: TRBJ2-5
V gene: TRBV6-5
CDR3 protein: ASMLGETQY

J gene: TRBJ2-7
V gene: TRBV27
CDR3 protein: ASRPGGFGGGTYEQY

J gene: TRBJ1-5
V gene: TRBV5-6
CDR3 protein: ASRQGQSNQPQH

J gene: TRBJ1-4
V gene: TRBV7-9
CDR3 protein: ASSFGTNEKLF

J gene: TRBJ1-3
V gene: TRBV9
CDR3 protein: ASSPRTGNTIY